The 18 T cell receptor beta chains below come from one sample, sequenced in a study of response to subunit inactivated influenza vaccine. TCRdb recomputed calls from the RT-PCR reads with MiXCR, one row per CDR3 protein. Found here are around 470,000 distinct CDR3 sequences, about 7.2% of them singletons; the top ten hold less than 15%. Sequences were derived from PBMCs from blood, sampled less than 30 months after vaccination. These receptors all come from a man aged 45 to 75 who received an inactivated influenza vaccine.

The table lists this clonotype with many counts. The rearrangement links TRBV12-3 or TRBV12-4 to TRBJ1-6; D not resolved. Trimming removed 6 bases at V and 8 bases at J, with 11 bases between. This CDR3 is 13 amino acids long. CDR3 nucleotide sequence: TGTGCCAGCAGCTCCAACCGGGATTCACCCCTCCACTTT. It yields the protein CASSSNRDSPLHF.

For this clonotype: A much more abundant neighbour one base away suggests this may be a read error. The rearrangement links TRBV5-1 to TRBJ2-1; no firm D call. Germline CDR1 SGHRS, CDR2 YFSETQ. The CDR3 is 13 amino acids. The V end was cut by 7 bases, the J end by 12 bases, with 20 bases between. The CDR3, as DNA: TGCGCCAGCTCCCAGGTTCGAAGCGTTGGGCAGTTCTTC. This translates into CASSQVRSVGQFF.

The sample holds a few counts of this clonotype. The chain combines TRBV15 with TRBJ2-1, with 8 bases that match TRBD2. V shed 5 bases and J 7 bases; nucleotides not matched to a gene: 16. Germline lookup yields CDR1 LNHNV and CDR2 YYDKDF (reference sequence). The CDR3 runs to 17 residues. As DNA, the CDR3 is TGTGCCACCAGCGATCTCGGGCGGGGGGAGCTATTGAATGAGCAGTTCTTC. Its translation: CATSDLGRGELLNEQFF.

This chain links TRBV12-3 or TRBV12-4 with TRBJ2-7, with a tentative D call TRBD1 (5 bases). There are 13 residues in the CDR3. V dropped 2 bases and J dropped 7 bases, with 12 bases sitting between them. This CDR3 is CASSLHAGIEQYF. CDR3 bases: TGTGCCAGCAGTTTACATGCAGGGATTGAGCAGTACTTC.

A remark on this clonotype: At one boundary the junction diverges from the germline segment, which might be a read error. The genes are TRBV7-7 and TRBJ2-1, with D unresolved. The CDR3 loop spans 13 amino acids. The germline V gene encodes CDR1 SSHAT and CDR2 FNYEAQ (reference sequence). The CDR3 is CASSFGPYNEQFF. CDR3 DNA sequence: TGTGCTAGCAGCTTCGGACCCTACAATGAGCAGTTCTTC.

The CDR3 region has the DNA TGTGCCAGTGGGACGGACAGCCCCTACGAGCAGTACTTC. Amino acid sequence: CASGTDSPYEQYF. This chain joins TRBV10-3 and TRBJ2-7; tentatively, D is TRBD1 (6 bases). Trimming cost V 10 bases and J 2 bases, with 15 bases left between them. CDR1 and CDR2 (germline): ENHRY, SYGVKD. CDR3 length equals 13 residues.

This clonotype showed up many times. V gene TRBV7-9 combines with J gene TRBJ2-2; TRBD1 is a possible D gene (6 bases). The CDR3 runs to 16 residues. Looked up from germline, CDR1 is SEHNR and CDR2 is FQNEAQ (reference sequence). The V end was cut by 1 base, the J end by 5 bases, with 14 bases between. The CDR3 here is CASSLGSSGQTGELFF. CDR3 in DNA: TGTGCCAGCAGCTTAGGTTCTTCCGGACAGACCGGGGAGCTGTTTTTT.

The table lists this clonotype with a few counts. V gene TRBV11-2 combines with J gene TRBJ2-6; the match to TRBD1 covers 7 bases. The CDR3 totals 19 residues. V lost 4 bases, J lost 1 base, and 13 bases stayed unmatched. The V gene's germline CDR1 is SGHAT and CDR2 FQNNGV. The CDR3 region has the DNA TGTGCCAGCAGCTGGACGGCCGGACAGGATTGGTCTGGGGCCAACGTCCTGACTTTC. Encoded protein: CASSWTAGQDWSGANVLTF.

This clonotype was observed a few times. This chain uses TRBV20-1 with TRBJ2-7; 9 positions match TRBD2. The length of the CDR3 is 15 residues. V shed 0 bases, J shed 1 base, and the junction held 4 bases outside the gene matches. The V gene's germline CDR1 is DFQATT and CDR2 SNEGSKA (reference sequence). The CDR3 reads CSAREGSGSSYEQYF. CDR3 bases: TGCAGTGCTAGAGAGGGTAGCGGGAGTTCCTACGAGCAGTACTTC.

The chain recombines TRBV6-2 or TRBV6-3 with TRBJ2-7; 11 nucleotides agree with TRBD2. Germline values: CDR1 MNHEY, CDR2 SVGEGT. This CDR3 region has 13 residues. V lost 7 bases and J lost 5; bases outside the gene matches: 4. CDR3 protein: CASKPGLADEQYF. CDR3 coding DNA: TGTGCCAGCAAGCCGGGACTAGCGGACGAGCAGTACTTC.

About this clonotype: At one of its ends the junction is not consistent with the germline gene, which may arise from a read error. The chain combines TRBV20-1 with TRBJ1-2, with no clear D. The CDR3 runs to 12 residues. Per the germline V gene, CDR1 is DFQATT and CDR2 is SNEGSKA (reference sequence). CDR3 nucleotide sequence: TGCAGTGAAGAGAATGTAGCGGGGAAGACTCCCTTC. Its translation: CSEENVAGKTPF.

This clonotype was found many times. CDR3 nucleotide sequence: TGCAGTGCTAGGAAGGGACAGATGAACACTGAAGCTTTCTTT. Protein product: CSARKGQMNTEAFF. The chain recombines TRBV20-1 with TRBJ1-1; 7 nucleotides line up with TRBD1. Trimming took 3 bases from V and 0 from J; bases not matched to a gene: 4. The CDR3 has 14 amino acids. CDR1 DFQATT and CDR2 SNEGSKA come from the germline V gene (reference sequence).

This clonotype was observed a handful of times. The chain recombines TRBV24-1 with TRBJ2-5; D unresolved. Between the trimmed V and J ends, which lost 2 bases and 1 base, there was a span of 10 bases. Germline V gene lookup returns CDR1 KGHDR and CDR2 SFDVKD. The CDR3 runs 15 residues. The CDR3 DNA reads TGTGCCACCAGTGATTCCGACTTTGCCCAAGAGACCCAGTACTTC. Amino acids: CATSDSDFAQETQYF.

There are a few counts of this clonotype. The chain links TRBV7-9 to TRBJ2-7; D call uncertain. In germline, CDR1 is SEHNR, CDR2 FQNEAQ (reference sequence). The CDR3 covers 17 residues. V lost 4 bases and J lost 3, with 22 bases in between. The CDR3 nucleotides read TGTGCCAGCAGCTCCCAGACCAGTGCCCTTGTTGGCTACGAGCAGTACTTC. Its translation: CASSSQTSALVGYEQYF.

The chain uses TRBV15 and TRBJ2-5; 11 nucleotides match TRBD1. In germline, CDR1 is LNHNV, CDR2 YYDKDF (reference sequence). V lost 2 bases to trimming and J lost 4 bases; unmatched junction nucleotides: 6. The CDR3 spans 16 residues. The CDR3 DNA reads as TGTGCCACCAGCAGAACCCTCGGGACAGGGGGAGAGACCCAGTACTTC. Amino acid sequence: CATSRTLGTGGETQYF.

The chain combines TRBV4-2 with TRBJ2-3, with 9 bases aligning to TRBD2. The germline CDR1 and CDR2 sequences are LGHNA and YNFKEQ. The CDR3 extends over 16 amino acids. Trimming at V came to 5 bases and at J to 1 base, leaving 7 bases not matched to a gene. CDR3 sequence: CASSAMASGGTDTQYF. The CDR3 region has the DNA TGTGCCAGCAGCGCTATGGCTAGCGGGGGCACAGATACGCAGTATTTT.

In its sample, this clonotype was seen many times. V and J are TRBV20-1 and TRBJ2-5; 7 nucleotides align to TRBD2. From germline, CDR1 is DFQATT and CDR2 SNEGSKA (reference sequence). The CDR3 length is 13 residues. J lost 7 bases, V lost 0 bases, and 5 bases had no gene match. The chain's CDR3 is CSARDERGRTQYF. The CDR3 DNA reads as TGCAGTGCTAGAGATGAGCGGGGCCGGACCCAGTACTTC.

This clonotype was observed many times. This sequence joins TRBV7-2 and TRBJ2-2; D is unresolved. The CDR3 consists of 13 residues. CDR1 is SGHTA and CDR2 is FQGNSA in the germline V gene. V dropped 2 bases and J dropped 6 bases, with 7 bases sitting between them. For the CDR3, the DNA is TGTGCCAGCAGCTTATTTGCACCCGGGGAGCTGTTTTTT. It specifies CASSLFAPGELFF.